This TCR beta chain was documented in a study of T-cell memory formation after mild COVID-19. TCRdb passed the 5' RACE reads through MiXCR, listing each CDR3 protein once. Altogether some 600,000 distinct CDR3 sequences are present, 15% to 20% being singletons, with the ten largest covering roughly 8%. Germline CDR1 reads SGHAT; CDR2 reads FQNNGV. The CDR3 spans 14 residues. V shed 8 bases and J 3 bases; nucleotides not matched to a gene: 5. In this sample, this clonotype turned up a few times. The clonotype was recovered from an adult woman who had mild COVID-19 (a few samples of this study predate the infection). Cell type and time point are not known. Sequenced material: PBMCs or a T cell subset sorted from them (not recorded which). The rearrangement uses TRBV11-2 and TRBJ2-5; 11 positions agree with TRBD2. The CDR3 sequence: CASGTTSGKETQYF. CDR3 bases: TGTGCCAGCGGCACGACTAGCGGGAAAGAGACCCAGTACTTC.